This T cell receptor beta chain derives from a study of T-cell reconstitution after alpha-beta-depleted transplantation in children. This sample's TCRbeta library carried unique molecular identifier barcodes. In TCRdb, the PCR reads were re-called with MiXCR into one record per CDR3 protein. Among hundreds of thousands of distinct CDR3 sequences, roughly 25% were seen once, and the ten largest hold 4% to 5.5%. General observations from the study: Day-60 TCRbeta diversity that was high in some patients was derived from surviving recipient T cells and thymic progenitors. By about two months after transplant, alpha-beta T cells reportedly arose from several hundred graft clones that had expanded.

This clonotype was seen a few times. Its cognate antigen is unknown. V shed 5 bases and J shed 2 bases, with 16 bases lying between them. This CDR3 is 16 amino acids long. From germline, CDR1 is SGHVS and CDR2 FQNEAQ. The source is a female patient aged 2-10 years who had a stem cell transplant for congenital amegakaryocytic thrombocytopenia, so the T cells may come from the graft donor. The chain is built from TRBV7-8 and TRBJ2-1; D is uncertain. The specimen comprised PBMCs, mostly from graft donor cells, sampled 360 days after TCRalphabeta/CD19-depleted stem cell transplant. CDR3 DNA: TGTGCCAGCAGCCAACGTAATTTTGCTCCCTACAATGAGCAGTTCTTC. Translation: CASSQRNFAPYNEQFF.